This T cell receptor (beta chain) was profiled in a study of T cell clonality in common variable immunodeficiency. General study findings and limits: Compared with controls, CVID subjects had fewer shared TCRbeta clones. What drives increased CVID clonality needs T cell subpopulation sequencing. Common variable immunodeficiency TCR beta sequences reportedly had fewer deletions and N-nucleotide insertions.

Looked up from germline, CDR1 is KGHSH and CDR2 is LQKENI. V was clipped by 2 bases and J by 1 base, with 5 bases between them. The CDR3 consists of 13 residues. Some clones are missing from TCRdb's copy, which holds only in-frame ones; the method was immunoSEQ multiplex PCR. This sample has about 20,000 clones, each found more than once. Reduced serum IgG, IgA and/or IgM plus specific antibody deficiency defined CVID. Aged 9 to 64 years, CVID subjects averaged around 43 years old. This clone occurred many times. The target antigen is unknown. Coverage ceases 3 residues before the CDR3 finishes, and the germline J gene fills in the end. This sample includes further DNA sequences coding for the same CDR3.

Specimen: peripheral blood mononuclear cells. The chain couples TRBV18 to TRBJ2-5, with unresolved D. The TCR sequence derives from a human donor with common variable immunodeficiency. CDR3 residues: CASSPGIQETQYF. The CDR3 bases that were read are TGTGCCAGCTCACCAGGCATCCAAGAGACC. Using reference TRBV18 and TRBJ2-5 for the parts outside the CDR3, the full variable domain is NAGVMQNPRHLVRRRGQEARLRCSPMKGHSHVYWYRQLPEEGLKFMVYLQKENIIDESGMPKERFSAEFPKEGPSILRIQQVVRGDSAAYFCASSPGIQETQYFGPGTRLLVL.